This entry lists 28 T cell receptor beta chains sequenced from one sample in a study of T cell changes during pregnancy in multiple sclerosis. Profiling relied on immunoSEQ multiplex PCR, and the TCRdb table lists in-frame clones only, not all of them. The sample lists more than 80,000 clones, around 90% occurring once. The material was peripheral blood, obtained after pregnancy. The receptors shown here come from a female donor with multiple sclerosis, enrolled in a pregnancy study.

The chain joins TRBV4-2 to TRBJ2-5; the match to TRBD1 covers 7 bases. The CDR3 covers 15 residues. Germline trimming cut 4 bases from V and 2 bases from J; bases unmatched to any gene: 7. Germline CDR1 is LGHNA and CDR2 is YNFKEQ. The DNA of the CDR3 is TGTGCCAGCAGCCCCCAGACAGGGCGTCAAGAGACCCAGTACTTC. Protein product: CASSPQTGRQETQYF.

The rearrangement uses TRBV28 and TRBJ1-1; TRBD1 agrees at 9 bases. The ends lost 6 bases at V and 8 bases at J; junction bases unmatched: 7. Germline V CDR1 and CDR2: MDHEN, SYDVKM. This CDR3 has 13 residues. CDR3 loop: CASRTGGRTEAFF. The CDR3 coding sequence is TGTGCCAGCAGGACAGGGGGTCGAACGGAAGCTTTCTTT.

The chain is built from TRBV7-2 and TRBJ1-2; 7 positions agree with TRBD1. V shed 6 bases and J 4 bases; nucleotides not matched to a gene: 8. This CDR3 region has 14 residues. Germline V CDR1 and CDR2: SGHTA, FQGNSA. The CDR3 DNA follows: TGTGCCAGCAGACACAGGGGTGGCCTCTATGGCTACACCTTC. Protein product: CASRHRGGLYGYTF.

The chain combines TRBV7-2 with TRBJ2-7, with a weak D call TRBD1 (6 bases). This CDR3 has 16 amino acids. CDR1 is SGHTA, CDR2 FQGNSA, per germline. The germline V and J ends were trimmed by 4 bases and 6 bases, with 22 bases remaining between them. CDR3: CASSSYPGPPRGEQYF. CDR3 bases: TGTGCCAGCAGCTCATACCCGGGGCCCCCCAGGGGCGAGCAGTACTTC.

V is TRBV18 and J is TRBJ2-7; D is possibly TRBD2 (6 bases). The V gene's germline CDR1 is KGHSH and CDR2 LQKENI. The V and J ends lost 0 bases and 0 bases respectively, with 6 bases between them. This CDR3 comprises 14 residues. In DNA, the CDR3 is TGTGCCAGCTCACCACCCGGGGGCTCCTACGAGCAGTACTTC. Translated: CASSPPGGSYEQYF.

The chain recombines TRBV27 with TRBJ1-2, with D tentatively TRBD1 (5 bases). This CDR3 contains 17 residues. V gave up 1 base and J gave up 1 base, with 16 bases separating them. CDR1 and CDR2 from the germline V gene are MNHEY and SMNVEV (reference sequence). The CDR3 nucleotides are TGTGCCAGCAGTTTATTCAGTCGGCTGGGGCTTAACTATGGCTACACCTTC. As protein: CASSLFSRLGLNYGYTF.

CDR3 region: CASMGGRGNTEAFF. DNA for the CDR3: TGTGCCAGTATGGGGGGGCGCGGGAACACTGAAGCTTTCTTT. V usage is TRBV19 and J usage is TRBJ1-1; TRBD1 is a possible D gene (6 bases). The CDR3 sequence is 14 residues long. Germline CDR1 and CDR2: LNHDA and SQIVND (reference sequence). V was pared by 7 bases and J by 1 base, with 13 bases between.

The V call is TRBV5-8, the J call TRBJ1-3; D not certain. Germline loops: CDR1 SGHTS, CDR2 YDEGEE. The CDR3 is made up of 14 amino acids. V gave up 4 bases and J gave up 2 bases, with 10 bases separating them. CDR3 DNA sequence: TGTGCCAGCAGCCCCCCGACACCTGGAAACACCATATATTTT. Translating it yields CASSPPTPGNTIYF.

The gene calls are TRBV28 and TRBJ1-4; D possibly corresponds to TRBD1 (6 bases). The germline CDR1 and CDR2 sequences are MDHEN and SYDVKM. Trimming took 2 bases from V and 6 from J, leaving 16 bases between them. The CDR3 is made up of 16 amino acids. The CDR3 DNA follows: TGTGCCAGCAGTTTAGGTGGCGGACAGTCCTATGAAAAACTGTTTTTT. This sequence encodes CASSLGGGQSYEKLFF. The entire variable domain, with the rest obtained from reference TRBV28 and TRBJ1-4, is as follows: DVKVTQSSRYLVKRTGEKVFLECVQDMDHENMFWYRQDPGLGLRLIYFSYDVKMKEKGDIPEGYSVSREKKERFSLILESASTNQTSMYLCASSLGGGQSYEKLFFGSGTQLSVL.

The rearrangement joins TRBV29-1 to TRBJ1-2, with a weak D call TRBD1 (6 bases). The germline V and J ends were trimmed by 4 bases and 7 bases, with 19 bases remaining between them. Per the germline V gene, CDR1 is SQVTM and CDR2 is ANQGSEA. This CDR3 region has 14 residues. This chain's CDR3 is CSVVGAGVKVGYTF. The CDR3 nucleotides are TGCAGCGTTGTGGGGGCAGGGGTTAAGGTTGGCTACACCTTC.

This chain uses TRBV10-3 with TRBJ1-3; a weak D match, TRBD1 (5 bases). The V gene's germline CDR1 is ENHRY and CDR2 SYGVKD. This CDR3 has 15 amino acids. V was shortened by 6 bases and J by 4 bases, with 16 bases between the two germline ends. The CDR3 sequence: CAIRREGLSGNTIYF. The CDR3, as DNA: TGTGCCATCAGGAGGGAGGGACTCTCGGGAAACACCATATATTTT.

The V gene is TRBV7-3, the J gene TRBJ2-1; the match to TRBD1 covers 7 bases. Germline assignment: CDR1 SGHTA and CDR2 FQGTGA. The CDR3 covers 13 residues. The V and J ends lost 4 bases and 7 bases, in that order; junction bases with no gene match: 4. The CDR3 nucleotides read TGTGCCAGCAGCTCTACAGGGGTAAATGAGCAGTTCTTC. Amino acids: CASSSTGVNEQFF.

The chain joins TRBV4-1 to TRBJ1-4; 10 nucleotides agree with TRBD1. J gave up 2 bases and V 1 base, and 4 bases lay outside the gene matches. The CDR3 covers 17 residues. CDR1 is MGHRA and CDR2 is YSYEKL in the germline V gene. The CDR3 DNA sequence: TGCGCCAGCAGCCAAGCGACAGGGGGCCTGACTAATGAAAAACTGTTTTTT. Protein sequence: CASSQATGGLTNEKLFF.

This CDR3 is CASSPWGGGSGNTIYF. The DNA of the CDR3 is TGTGCCAGCAGCCCCTGGGGGGGCGGGTCTGGAAACACCATATATTTT. This chain connects TRBV13 to TRBJ1-3, with D possibly TRBD1 on 6 matching bases. The CDR3 length is 16 residues. Germline CDR1 reads PRHDT; CDR2 reads FYEKMQ (reference sequence). V was pared by 5 bases and J by 1 base, with 15 bases between.

The chain couples TRBV7-3 to TRBJ2-2; 10 nucleotides match TRBD2. CDR1 is SGHTA and CDR2 is FQGTGA in the germline V gene. Trimming at V came to 5 bases and at J to 6 bases, leaving 12 bases not matched to a gene. This CDR3 is 17 amino acids long. CDR3 sequence reads: CASSPRGGLAGAGELFF. DNA of the CDR3: TGTGCCAGCAGCCCGAGGGGCGGGCTAGCGGGAGCCGGGGAGCTGTTTTTT.

The chain uses TRBV6-5 and TRBJ2-1, with D maybe TRBD2 (5 bases). V dropped 2 bases and J dropped 10 bases, with 9 bases sitting between them. The germline CDR1 and CDR2 sequences are MNHEY and SVGAGI. The length of the CDR3 is 12 residues. CDR3 DNA: TGTGCCAGCAGTTACCGCGGAGGCGAGCAGTTCTTC. Translating gives CASSYRGGEQFF.

The rearrangement joins TRBV5-4 to TRBJ2-3, with 8 bases lining up with TRBD1. CDR1 and CDR2 (germline): SGHNT, YYREEE (reference sequence). This CDR3 is 16 amino acids long. J lost 1 base, V lost 4 bases, and 8 bases had no gene match. CDR3 in DNA: TGTGCCAGCAGCCCCCCGGACAGGGTTGGCACAGATACGCAGTATTTT. Translation: CASSPPDRVGTDTQYF.

This chain links TRBV4-2 with TRBJ2-5; 11 bases are shared with TRBD2. The germline V gene encodes CDR1 LGHNA and CDR2 YNFKEQ. The CDR3 has 18 residues. V lost 0 bases and J lost 1; bases outside the gene matches: 7. CDR3 in DNA: TGTGCCAGCAGCCAAGAGGTAGCGGGAGGGGTAGGCCAAGAGACCCAGTACTTC. Encoded protein: CASSQEVAGGVGQETQYF.

V gene TRBV7-2 combines with J gene TRBJ1-1; no reliable D call. CDR3 length equals 14 residues. Per the germline V gene, CDR1 is SGHTA and CDR2 is FQGNSA. Trimming stripped 5 bases from V and 10 bases from J, with 20 bases between. The CDR3 protein is CASSPTRASIAAFF. The CDR3 DNA is TGTGCCAGCAGCCCGACTAGGGCCAGTATCGCAGCTTTCTTT.

The chain joins TRBV5-1 to TRBJ1-2; 9 nucleotides align to TRBD1. The CDR3 extends over 16 amino acids. With 0 bases clipped from V and 4 bases from J, the junction kept 7 bases outside the gene matches. The germline gives CDR1 SGHRS, CDR2 YFSETQ. CDR3 nucleotide sequence: TGCGCCAGCAGCTTGGGTCACGGGACAGGGAGCTATGGCTACACCTTC. It yields the protein CASSLGHGTGSYGYTF.

The J gene is TRBJ2-5, the V gene TRBV7-9; D unclear. The germline V gene has CDR1 SEHNR and CDR2 FQNEAQ (reference sequence). Trimming removed 5 bases from V and 3 bases from J, with 4 bases in between. The CDR3 loop spans 11 amino acids. In DNA form, the CDR3 reads TGTGCCAGCAGCCTTAAAGAGACCCAGTACTTC. It is translated as CASSLKETQYF.

The chain is built from TRBV5-4 and TRBJ1-2; D may be TRBD1 (5 bases). CDR1 and CDR2 (germline): SGHNT, YYREEE (reference sequence). The CDR3 has 15 amino acids. Trimming took off 2 bases at V and 4 bases at J, with 15 bases between the two ends. CDR3 DNA: TGTGCCAGCAGCTTATCTGGCAGGGTAAGCTATGGCTACACCTTC. Its protein is CASSLSGRVSYGYTF. Filled out from reference TRBV5-4 and TRBJ1-2, the complete variable domain reads ETGVTQSPTHLIKTRGQQVTLRCSSQSGHNTVSWYQQALGQGPQFIFQYYREEENGRGNFPPRFSGLQFPNYSSELNVNALELDDSALYLCASSLSGRVSYGYTFGSGTRLTVV.

V usage is TRBV10-3 and J usage is TRBJ2-3, with D tentatively TRBD1 (6 bases). V lost 5 bases to trimming and J lost 2 bases, with 8 bases between them. The CDR3 contains 13 residues. Germline values: CDR1 ENHRY, CDR2 SYGVKD. The CDR3 nucleotides read TGTGCCATCAGTACAGGGAACACAGATACGCAGTATTTT. Residues: CAISTGNTDTQYF.

This chain connects TRBV19 to TRBJ2-5, with 9 bases that match TRBD1. V shed 6 bases, J shed 2 bases, and the junction held 7 bases outside the gene matches. Germline loops: CDR1 LNHDA, CDR2 SQIVND (reference sequence). The CDR3 sequence is 15 residues long. The CDR3 DNA follows: TGTGCCAGTAGGGTACAGGGGGCGCGTCAAGAGACCCAGTACTTC. Protein product: CASRVQGARQETQYF.

The chain couples TRBV19 to TRBJ2-1; 11 nucleotides match TRBD2. Per germline, CDR1 LNHDA and CDR2 SQIVND (reference sequence). V gave up 3 bases and J gave up 0 bases; unmatched junction bases: 4. The CDR3 sequence is 17 residues long. CDR3 sequence reads: CASSIHSGRGSYNEQFF. Here the CDR3 DNA reads TGTGCCAGTAGTATCCATAGCGGGAGGGGCTCCTACAATGAGCAGTTCTTC.

The V gene is TRBV7-9, the J gene TRBJ2-5; unclear D gene. The V gene lost 4 bases and the J gene lost 2 bases, with 14 bases spanning the gap. This CDR3 has 15 residues. The germline CDR1 and CDR2 sequences are SEHNR and FQNEAQ (reference sequence). This chain's CDR3 is CASSYILQTQETQYF. The CDR3 nucleotides are TGTGCCAGCAGCTACATACTACAAACACAAGAGACCCAGTACTTC.

The chain is built from TRBV18 and TRBJ2-2; D is possibly TRBD2 (5 bases). The CDR3 runs to 17 residues. From germline, CDR1 is KGHSH and CDR2 LQKENI. Trimming took 4 bases from V and 2 from J, leaving 17 bases between them. DNA of the CDR3: TGTGCCAGCTCACTCGGGGTCTTATCCGGTAACACCGGGGAGCTGTTTTTT. This sequence encodes CASSLGVLSGNTGELFF. The full variable domain, rest sourced from reference TRBV18 and TRBJ2-2, is NAGVMQNPRHLVRRRGQEARLRCSPMKGHSHVYWYRQLPEEGLKFMVYLQKENIIDESGMPKERFSAEFPKEGPSILRIQQVVRGDSAAYFCASSLGVLSGNTGELFFGEGSRLTVL.

The chain uses TRBV2 and TRBJ1-1; 7 bases are shared with TRBD1. V trimming: 6 bases; J trimming: 2 bases; junction bases outside the gene matches: 9. There are 15 residues in the CDR3. Germline lookup yields CDR1 SNHLY and CDR2 FYNNEI. CDR3 sequence (DNA): TGTGCCAGCAGCGTATCCGGGACAGAAAACACTGAAGCTTTCTTT. Amino acids: CASSVSGTENTEAFF.